The present entry profiles one TCR beta chain with its context. This sample is part of a study of blood T cell repertoires in COVID-19. Turning to the study itself: PBMCs, B-cell-depleted T cells, or T cells were the source of the cDNA or gDNA that made up the material.

Clones were sequenced by immunoSEQ multiplex PCR, and TCRdb holds only the in-frame ones, with some missing. Here the sample spans 150,000 to 200,000 clones, around 93% being singletons. This CDR3 region has 12 residues. Germline V lookup: CDR1 KGHDR, CDR2 SFDVKD. V was shortened by 4 bases and J by 9 bases, with 11 bases between the two germline ends. The TCR originated in a woman in her fifties or sixties with acute or convalescent COVID-19. Sequencing was done on a sample of peripheral blood. The gene calls are TRBV24-1 and TRBJ1-2; D gene unclear. The CDR3 DNA is TGTGCCACCAGTGACCTGGGCCGGCGCTACACCTTC. It yields the protein CATSDLGRRYTF.